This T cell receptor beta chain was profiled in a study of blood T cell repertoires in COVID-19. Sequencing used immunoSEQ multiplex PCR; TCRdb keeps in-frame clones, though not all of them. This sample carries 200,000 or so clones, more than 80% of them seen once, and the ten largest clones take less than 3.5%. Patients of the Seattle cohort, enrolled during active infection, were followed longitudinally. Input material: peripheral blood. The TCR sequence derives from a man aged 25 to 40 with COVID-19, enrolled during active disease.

CDR3 protein: CATSDSTGIYNEQFF. The CDR3 nucleotides read TGTGCCACCAGTGATTCGACAGGGATTTACAATGAGCAGTTCTTC. The chain employs TRBV24-1 and TRBJ2-1; 7 bases line up with TRBD1. With 2 bases clipped from V and 4 bases from J, the junction kept 4 bases outside the gene matches. The germline gives CDR1 KGHDR, CDR2 SFDVKD. The length of the CDR3 is 15 residues.